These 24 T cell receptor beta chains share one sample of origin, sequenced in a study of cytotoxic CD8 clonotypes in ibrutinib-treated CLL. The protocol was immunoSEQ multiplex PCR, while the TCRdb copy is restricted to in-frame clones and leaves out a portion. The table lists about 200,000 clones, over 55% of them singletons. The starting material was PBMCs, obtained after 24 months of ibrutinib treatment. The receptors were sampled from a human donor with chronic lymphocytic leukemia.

CDR3 nucleotides: TGTGCCAGTAGTGGTAGCGGGAGAGATACGCAGTATTTT. Its protein product is CASSGSGRDTQYF. The chain is built from TRBV19 and TRBJ2-3, with 9 bases that match TRBD2. With V trimmed by 5 bases and J by 5 bases, 2 bases remained unmatched. This CDR3 comprises 13 residues. The germline CDR1 and CDR2 sequences are LNHDA and SQIVND (reference sequence).

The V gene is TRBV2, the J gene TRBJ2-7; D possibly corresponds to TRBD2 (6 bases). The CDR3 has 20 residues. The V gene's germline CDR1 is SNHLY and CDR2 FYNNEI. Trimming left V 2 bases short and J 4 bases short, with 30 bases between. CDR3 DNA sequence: TGTGCCAGCAGTGAACTCGGTCTCGTGGCTAGCGCAGAAATTGGGTACGAGCAGTACTTC. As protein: CASSELGLVASAEIGYEQYF.

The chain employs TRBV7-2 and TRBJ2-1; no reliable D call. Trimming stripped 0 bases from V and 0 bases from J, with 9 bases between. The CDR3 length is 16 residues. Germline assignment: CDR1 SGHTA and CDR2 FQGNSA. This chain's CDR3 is CASSLALSRSYNEQFF. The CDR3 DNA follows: TGTGCCAGCAGCTTAGCGTTGTCCCGCTCCTACAATGAGCAGTTCTTC.

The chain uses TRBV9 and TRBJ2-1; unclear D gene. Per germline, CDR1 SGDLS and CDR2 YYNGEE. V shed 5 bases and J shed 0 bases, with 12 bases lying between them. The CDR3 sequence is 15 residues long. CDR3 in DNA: TGTGCCAGCAGTCGAGGTAAGAGCTCCTACAATGAGCAGTTCTTC. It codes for CASSRGKSSYNEQFF.

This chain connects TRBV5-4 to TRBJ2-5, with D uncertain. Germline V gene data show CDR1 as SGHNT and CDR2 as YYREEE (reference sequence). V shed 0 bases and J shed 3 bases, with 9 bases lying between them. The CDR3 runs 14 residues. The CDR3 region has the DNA TGTGCCAGCAGCTTGGCCGCCGGAAAAGAGACCCAGTACTTC. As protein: CASSLAAGKETQYF.

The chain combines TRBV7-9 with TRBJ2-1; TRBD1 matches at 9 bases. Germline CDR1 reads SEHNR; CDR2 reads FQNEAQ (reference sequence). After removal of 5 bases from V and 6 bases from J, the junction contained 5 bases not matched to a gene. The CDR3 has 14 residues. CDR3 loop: CASSDPDRGNEQFF. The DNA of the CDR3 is TGTGCCAGCAGCGACCCGGACAGGGGCAATGAGCAGTTCTTC. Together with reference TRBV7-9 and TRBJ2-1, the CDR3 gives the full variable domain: DTGVSQNPRHKITKRGQNVTFRCDPISEHNRLYWYRQTLGQGPEFLTYFQNEAQLEKSRLLSDRFSAERPKGSFSTLEIQRTEQGDSAMYLCASSDPDRGNEQFFGPGTRLTVL.

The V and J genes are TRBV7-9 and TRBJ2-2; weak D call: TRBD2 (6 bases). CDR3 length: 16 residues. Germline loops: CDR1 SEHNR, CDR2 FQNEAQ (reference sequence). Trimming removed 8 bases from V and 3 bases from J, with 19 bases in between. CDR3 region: CASVPSGDPDTGELFF. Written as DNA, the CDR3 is TGTGCCAGCGTTCCGTCGGGGGACCCTGACACCGGGGAGCTGTTTTTT.

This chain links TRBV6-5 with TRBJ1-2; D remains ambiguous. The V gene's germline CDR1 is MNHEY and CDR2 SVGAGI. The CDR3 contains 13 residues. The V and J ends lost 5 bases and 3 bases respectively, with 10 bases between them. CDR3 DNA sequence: TGTGCCAGCAGTACCCAACGATACTATGGCTACACCTTC. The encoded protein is CASSTQRYYGYTF.

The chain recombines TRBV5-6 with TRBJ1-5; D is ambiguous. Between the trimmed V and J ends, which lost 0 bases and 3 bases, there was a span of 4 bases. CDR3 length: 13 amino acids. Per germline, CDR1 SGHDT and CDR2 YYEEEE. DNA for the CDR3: TGTGCCAGCAGCTTGGGCGACAATCAGCCCCAGCATTTT. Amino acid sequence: CASSLGDNQPQHF. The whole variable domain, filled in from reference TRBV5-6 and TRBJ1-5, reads DAGVTQSPTHLIKTRGQQVTLRCSPKSGHDTVSWYQQALGQGPQFIFQYYEEEERQRGNFPDRFSGHQFPNYSSELNVNALLLGDSALYLCASSLGDNQPQHFGDGTRLSIL.

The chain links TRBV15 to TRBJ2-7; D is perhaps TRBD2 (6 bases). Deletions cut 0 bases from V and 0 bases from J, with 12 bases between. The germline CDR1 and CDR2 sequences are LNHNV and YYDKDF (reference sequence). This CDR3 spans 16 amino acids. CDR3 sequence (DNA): TGTGCCACCAGCAGAGATCGGGGGTTCGACTCCTACGAGCAGTACTTC. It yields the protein CATSRDRGFDSYEQYF.

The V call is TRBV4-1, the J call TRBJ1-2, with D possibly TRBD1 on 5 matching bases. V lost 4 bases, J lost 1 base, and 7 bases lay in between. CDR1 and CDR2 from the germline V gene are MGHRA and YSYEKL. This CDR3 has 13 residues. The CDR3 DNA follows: TGCGCCAGCAGCCTGACAGTTAACTATGGCTACACCTTC. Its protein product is CASSLTVNYGYTF.

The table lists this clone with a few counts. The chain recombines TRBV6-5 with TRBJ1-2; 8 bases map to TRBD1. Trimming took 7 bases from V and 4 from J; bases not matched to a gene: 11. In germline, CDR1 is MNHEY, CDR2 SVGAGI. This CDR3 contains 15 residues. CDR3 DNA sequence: TGTGCCAGCACAGATTTTCAGGGGGCTACCTATGGCTACACCTTC. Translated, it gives CASTDFQGATYGYTF.

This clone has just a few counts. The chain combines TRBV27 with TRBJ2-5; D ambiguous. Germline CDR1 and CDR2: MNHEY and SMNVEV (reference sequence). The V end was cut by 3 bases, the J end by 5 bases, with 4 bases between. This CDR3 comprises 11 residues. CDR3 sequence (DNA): TGTGCCAGCAGTTTTTTTGAGACCCAGTACTTC. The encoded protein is CASSFFETQYF.

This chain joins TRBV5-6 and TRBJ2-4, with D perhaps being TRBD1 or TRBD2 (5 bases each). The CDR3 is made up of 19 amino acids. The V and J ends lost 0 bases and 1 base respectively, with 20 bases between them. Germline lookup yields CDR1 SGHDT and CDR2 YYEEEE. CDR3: CASSLGLGAHGGAKNIQYF. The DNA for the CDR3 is TGTGCCAGCAGCTTGGGGCTCGGGGCGCACGGTGGGGCCAAAAACATTCAGTACTTC. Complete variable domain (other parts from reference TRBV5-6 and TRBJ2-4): DAGVTQSPTHLIKTRGQQVTLRCSPKSGHDTVSWYQQALGQGPQFIFQYYEEEERQRGNFPDRFSGHQFPNYSSELNVNALLLGDSALYLCASSLGLGAHGGAKNIQYFGAGTRLSVL.

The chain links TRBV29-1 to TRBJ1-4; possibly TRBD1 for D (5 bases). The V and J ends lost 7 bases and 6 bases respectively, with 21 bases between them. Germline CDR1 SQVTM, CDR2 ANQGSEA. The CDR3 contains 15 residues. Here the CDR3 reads CSAQRFQGLYEKLFF. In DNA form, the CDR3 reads TGCAGCGCCCAAAGGTTTCAGGGATTATATGAAAAACTGTTTTTT.

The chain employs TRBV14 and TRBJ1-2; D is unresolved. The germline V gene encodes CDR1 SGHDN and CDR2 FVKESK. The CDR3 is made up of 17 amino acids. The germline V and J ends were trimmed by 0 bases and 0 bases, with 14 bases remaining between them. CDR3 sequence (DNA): TGTGCCAGCAGCCAAGAAGTGGGAACCGAAGCTAACTATGGCTACACCTTC. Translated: CASSQEVGTEANYGYTF.

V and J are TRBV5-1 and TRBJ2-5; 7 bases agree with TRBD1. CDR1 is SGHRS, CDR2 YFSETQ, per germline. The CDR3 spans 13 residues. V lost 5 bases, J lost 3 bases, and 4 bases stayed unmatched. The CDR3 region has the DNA TGCGCCAGCAGTGAAGGGGGCGAAGAGACCCAGTACTTC. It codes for CASSEGGEETQYF.

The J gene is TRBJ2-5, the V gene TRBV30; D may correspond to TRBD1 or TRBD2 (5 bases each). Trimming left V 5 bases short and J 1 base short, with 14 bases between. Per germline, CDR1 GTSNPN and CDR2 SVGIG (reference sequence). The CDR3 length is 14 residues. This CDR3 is CAWDLGRFQETQYF. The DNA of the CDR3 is TGTGCCTGGGATTTGGGACGGTTCCAAGAGACCCAGTACTTC.

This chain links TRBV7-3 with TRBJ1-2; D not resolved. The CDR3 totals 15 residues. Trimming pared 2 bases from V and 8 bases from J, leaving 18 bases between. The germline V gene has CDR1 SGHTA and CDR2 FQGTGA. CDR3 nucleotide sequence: TGTGCCAGCAGCTTAGAGCGGGCGTCTTATGGGGGCTACACCTTC. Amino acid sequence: CASSLERASYGGYTF.

This chain's CDR3 is CASSPLDDYGYTF. Written as DNA, the CDR3 is TGTGCCAGCTCACCCCTGGACGACTATGGCTACACCTTC. The V and J genes are TRBV18 and TRBJ1-2; D unclear. The CDR3 totals 13 residues. Trimming pared 3 bases from V and 3 bases from J, leaving 8 bases between. Germline CDR1 KGHSH, CDR2 LQKENI.

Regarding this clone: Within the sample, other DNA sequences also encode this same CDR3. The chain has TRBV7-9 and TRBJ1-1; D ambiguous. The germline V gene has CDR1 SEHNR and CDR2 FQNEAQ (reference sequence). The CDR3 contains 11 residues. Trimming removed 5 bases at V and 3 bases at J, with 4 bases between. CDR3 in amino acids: CASSPYTEAFF. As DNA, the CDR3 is TGTGCCAGCAGCCCGTACACTGAAGCTTTCTTT.

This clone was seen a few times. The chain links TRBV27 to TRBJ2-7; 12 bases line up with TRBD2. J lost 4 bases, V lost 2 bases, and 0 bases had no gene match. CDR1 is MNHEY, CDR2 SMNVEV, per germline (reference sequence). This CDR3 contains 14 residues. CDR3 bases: TGTGCCAGCAGTTTACTAGCGGGAGGGTACGAGCAGTACTTC. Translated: CASSLLAGGYEQYF.

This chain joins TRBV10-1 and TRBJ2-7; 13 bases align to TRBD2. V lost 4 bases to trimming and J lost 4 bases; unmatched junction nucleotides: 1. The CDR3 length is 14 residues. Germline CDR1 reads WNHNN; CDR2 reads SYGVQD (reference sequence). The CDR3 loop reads CASSGTSGGYEQYF. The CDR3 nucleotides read TGCGCCAGCAGTGGGACTAGCGGGGGTTACGAGCAGTACTTC.

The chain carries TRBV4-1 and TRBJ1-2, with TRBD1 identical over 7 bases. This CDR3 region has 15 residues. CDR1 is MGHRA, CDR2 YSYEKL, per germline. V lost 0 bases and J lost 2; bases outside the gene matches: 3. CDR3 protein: CASSQEQGYNYGYTF. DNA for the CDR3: TGCGCCAGCAGCCAAGAACAGGGGTACAACTATGGCTACACCTTC.